This T cell receptor beta chain was sequenced during a study of shared clonotypes between healthy human individuals. This table comes from immunoSEQ multiplex PCR, and its TCRdb copy is limited to in-frame clones, with some not included. Of millions of clones in the sample, approximately 95% were seen once. The sequenced sample was naive CD4+ T cells sorted from blood. Subset in this sample: CD45RA+ positively selected. This receptor was identified in a man between 18 and 35 years old in good health.

The DNA for the CDR3 is TGTGCCAGCAGTGGGTGGGGCGGGACAGGGGCCAACGAGCAGTACTTC. Translating gives CASSGWGGTGANEQYF. The rearrangement joins TRBV6-1 to TRBJ2-7; TRBD1 matches at 10 bases. J was trimmed by 5 bases and V by 4 bases; bases with no gene match: 11. The CDR3 runs 16 residues. Germline V gene data show CDR1 as MNHNS and CDR2 as SASEGT.